This is a list of T cell receptor beta chains from one sample in a study of monozygotic twins with inflammatory bowel disease. From the 5' RACE reads, TCRdb lists one entry per CDR3 protein and no DNA. This listing includes around 150,000 distinct CDR3 sequences. Specimen: blood. The receptors originated from a human donor with ulcerative colitis or Crohn's disease, or a healthy co-twin of an affected twin (not recorded which). The CDR3 runs from the conserved cysteine through the conserved F or W.

J	length	V	CDR3
TRBJ1-4	13	TRBV29-1	CSVCTVNNEKLFF
TRBJ2-5	15	TRBV5-1	CASRLPGLAGETQYF
TRBJ1-6	13	TRBV7-2	CASSRQFNSPLHF
TRBJ2-1	13	TRBV29-1	CSVGEGSWNEQFF
TRBJ2-5	12	TRBV20-1	CSASAGAGTQYF
TRBJ1-6	18	TRBV6-5	CASSYSMGSSGGGSPLHF
TRBJ2-1	15	TRBV6-2/TRBV6-3	CASSQQRNSYNEQFF
TRBJ2-7	16	TRBV10-3	CAISESQGRGYYEQYF
TRBJ2-4	16	TRBV7-2	CASSPTGGLAKNMQYF
TRBJ1-1	11	TRBV5-6	CASSLATEAFF
TRBJ2-1	14	TRBV7-6	CASTTVQGGNEQFF
TRBJ1-1	14	TRBV5-1	CASSVQGRNTEAFF
TRBJ1-1	13	TRBV5-1	CASSQTANTEAFF
TRBJ2-1	13	TRBV29-1	CSVEDQGGTEQFF
TRBJ1-2	16	TRBV6-1	CASSERGAVNPDGYTF
TRBJ2-7	12	TRBV28	CASSSPIYEQYF
TRBJ1-1	13	TRBV20-1	CSAPDSLNTEAFF
TRBJ1-3	13	TRBV7-2	CASSLRSGNTIYF
TRBJ2-3	13	TRBV5-1	CASSFAWLDTQYF
TRBJ2-1	16	TRBV3-1	CASSYGTSGTLGEQFF
TRBJ2-1	12	TRBV13	CASSLGQNEQFF
TRBJ2-7	13	TRBV29-1	CSVFGQGRSEQYF
TRBJ2-1	14	TRBV10-1	CASSGQRTLNEQFF
TRBJ2-1	15	TRBV7-9	CASSSQIISYNEQFF
TRBJ2-7	16	TRBV10-3	CAISDPQEPRDYEQYF
TRBJ2-7	12	TRBV7-2	CASSWGPAEQYF
TRBJ1-4	14	TRBV5-4	CASSRDRTNEKLFF
TRBJ2-7	15	TRBV18	CASSPPVRQGREQYF
TRBJ2-1	15	TRBV7-2	CASSLSPHNVNEQFF
TRBJ2-1	13	TRBV12-3/TRBV12-4	CASRPDFYNEQFF
TRBJ2-5	14	TRBV7-8	CASSPKGGGETQYF
TRBJ2-4	13	TRBV4-3	CASSQDNRNIQYF
TRBJ2-7	14	TRBV28	CASSFETWYVEQYF
TRBJ1-5	16	TRBV27	CASSLFGTNSNQPQHF
TRBJ2-5	14	TRBV24-1	CATSDGWTSETQYF
TRBJ1-5	14	TRBV20-1	CSAPRQEHNQPQHF
TRBJ2-2	18	TRBV28	CASIRHSGRRGNTGELFF
TRBJ1-5	14	TRBV28	CASSSPGGNQPQHF
TRBJ1-6	17	TRBV15	CATSRRWSRFYSSPLHF
TRBJ2-7	16	TRBV5-4	CASSPVPGQVAGEQYF
TRBJ1-1	13	TRBV7-6	CASSLEANTEAFF